This T cell receptor (beta chain) was sequenced in a study of blood T cells in healthy people across ages. General study points: Per million T cells, TCR beta diversity dropped about linearly as age rose.

The germline V gene has CDR1 SGHRS and CDR2 YFSETQ. The V and J ends lost 4 bases and 7 bases respectively, with 17 bases between them. CDR3 length: 14 amino acids. Details on this clonotype: The antigen is not known.

PCR was performed a second time for 7 to 11 cycles using a sample-barcoded 5' primer and a J-beta primer mix. Tags on each cDNA molecule came from a template-switch adaptor with 12 random nucleotides. Every individual sample yielded 3 million or more paired-end reads (each containing CDR3). TCRdb fed the 5' RACE reads into MiXCR, producing one record per CDR3 protein. Of roughly 1.7 million distinct CDR3 sequences in the sample, about 31% were seen once. This clonotype originated in a woman aged 30 to 39 in good health. The genes are TRBV5-1 and TRBJ1-2; D gene uncertain. The sample consisted of blood. Written as DNA, the CDR3 is TGCGCCAGCAGCCCGGCGGCGTTGGGTTCTGGCTACACCTTC. Its translation: CASSPAALGSGYTF.